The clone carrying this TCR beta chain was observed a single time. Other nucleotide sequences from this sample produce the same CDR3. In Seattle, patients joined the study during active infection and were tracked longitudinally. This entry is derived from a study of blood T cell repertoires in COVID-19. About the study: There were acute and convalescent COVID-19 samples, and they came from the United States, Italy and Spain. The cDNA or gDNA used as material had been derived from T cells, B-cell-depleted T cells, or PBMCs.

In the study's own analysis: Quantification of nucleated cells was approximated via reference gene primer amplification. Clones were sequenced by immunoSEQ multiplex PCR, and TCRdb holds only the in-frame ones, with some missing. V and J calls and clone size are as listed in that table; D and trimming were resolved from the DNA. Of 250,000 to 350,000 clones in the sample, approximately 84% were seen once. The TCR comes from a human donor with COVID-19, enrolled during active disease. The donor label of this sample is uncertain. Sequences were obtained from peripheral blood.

The CDR3 sequence: CASSEDRGYNEQFF. DNA for the CDR3: TGTGCCAGCAGTGAAGATAGAGGTTACAATGAGCAGTTCTTC. V is TRBV6-1 and J is TRBJ2-1; D ambiguous. V was pared by 1 base and J by 4 bases, with 8 bases between. The CDR3 runs 14 residues. CDR1 MNHNS and CDR2 SASEGT come from the germline V gene.